Sequencing of this T cell receptor (beta chain) was carried out in a study of blood T cell repertoires in COVID-19. Study-wide background: T cells, B-cell-depleted T cells, or PBMCs supplied cDNA or gDNA.

Source study methods: Estimation of nucleated cell counts was performed using reference gene primer amplification. The table came from immunoSEQ multiplex PCR; TCRdb's copy has only in-frame clones and leaves some out. Clone size and V and J calls were adopted from that table, with D and trimming inferred from the DNA. This sample has fewer than 35,000 clones, with 75% to 85% found just once. Germline CDR1 is SGHRS and CDR2 is YFSETQ. The V gene end was trimmed by 2 bases and the J gene end by 6 bases; junction bases not matched to a gene: 4. The CDR3 is 16 residues long. The TCR originated in a man aged 55 to 69 with active COVID-19. The sequencing input was peripheral blood. The chain joins TRBV5-1 to TRBJ2-1; 14 nucleotides agree with TRBD2. The CDR3 spells CASSLYGTSGSNEQFF. In DNA, the CDR3 is TGCGCCAGCAGCTTATACGGGACTAGCGGGAGCAATGAGCAGTTCTTC.